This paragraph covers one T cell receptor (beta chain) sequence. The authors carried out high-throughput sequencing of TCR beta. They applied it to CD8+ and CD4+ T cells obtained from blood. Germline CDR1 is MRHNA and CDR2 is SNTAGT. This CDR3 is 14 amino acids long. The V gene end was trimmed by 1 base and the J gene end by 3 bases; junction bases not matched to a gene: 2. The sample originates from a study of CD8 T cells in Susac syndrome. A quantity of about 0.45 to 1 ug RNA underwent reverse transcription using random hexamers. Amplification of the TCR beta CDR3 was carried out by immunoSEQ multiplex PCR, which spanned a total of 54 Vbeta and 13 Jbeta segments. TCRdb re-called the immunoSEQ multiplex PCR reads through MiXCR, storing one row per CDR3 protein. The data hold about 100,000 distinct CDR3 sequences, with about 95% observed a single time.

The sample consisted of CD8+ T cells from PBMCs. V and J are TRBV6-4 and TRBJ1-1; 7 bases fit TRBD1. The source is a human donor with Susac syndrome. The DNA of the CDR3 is TGTGCCAGCAGTGACTTTACAGGGGACACTGAAGCTTTCTTT. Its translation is CASSDFTGDTEAFF.